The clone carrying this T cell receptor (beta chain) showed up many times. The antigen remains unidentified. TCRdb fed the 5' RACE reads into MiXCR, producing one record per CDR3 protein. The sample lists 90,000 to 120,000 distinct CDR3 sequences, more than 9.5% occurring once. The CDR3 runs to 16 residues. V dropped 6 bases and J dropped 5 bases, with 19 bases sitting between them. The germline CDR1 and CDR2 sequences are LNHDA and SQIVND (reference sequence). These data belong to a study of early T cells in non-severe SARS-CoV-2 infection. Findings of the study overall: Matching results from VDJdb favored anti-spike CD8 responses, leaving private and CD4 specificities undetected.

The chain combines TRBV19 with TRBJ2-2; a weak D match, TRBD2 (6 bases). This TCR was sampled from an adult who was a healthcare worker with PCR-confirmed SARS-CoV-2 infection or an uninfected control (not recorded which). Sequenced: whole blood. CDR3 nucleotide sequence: TGTGCCAGTAGATCGTCGGGGCGGGGCTGGACCGGGGAGCTGTTTTTT. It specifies CASRSSGRGWTGELFF.